This TCR beta chain appears in the sequencing data of a study of T cell changes during pregnancy in multiple sclerosis. The protocol was immunoSEQ multiplex PCR, while the TCRdb copy is restricted to in-frame clones and leaves out a portion. The table lists more than 65,000 clones, 80% to 95% of them singletons. Sequencing was performed on peripheral blood, taken in the first trimester of pregnancy. The TCR originated in a female donor with multiple sclerosis, enrolled in a pregnancy study.

The CDR3 sequence: CASSQGGQPEETQYF. In DNA form, the CDR3 reads TGCGCCAGCAGCCAAGGGGGCCAGCCAGAGGAGACCCAGTACTTC. The chain recombines TRBV4-1 with TRBJ2-5; a possible D gene is TRBD1 (5 bases). Germline CDR1 is MGHRA and CDR2 is YSYEKL. V dropped 1 base and J dropped 5 bases, with 14 bases sitting between them. This CDR3 region has 15 residues.